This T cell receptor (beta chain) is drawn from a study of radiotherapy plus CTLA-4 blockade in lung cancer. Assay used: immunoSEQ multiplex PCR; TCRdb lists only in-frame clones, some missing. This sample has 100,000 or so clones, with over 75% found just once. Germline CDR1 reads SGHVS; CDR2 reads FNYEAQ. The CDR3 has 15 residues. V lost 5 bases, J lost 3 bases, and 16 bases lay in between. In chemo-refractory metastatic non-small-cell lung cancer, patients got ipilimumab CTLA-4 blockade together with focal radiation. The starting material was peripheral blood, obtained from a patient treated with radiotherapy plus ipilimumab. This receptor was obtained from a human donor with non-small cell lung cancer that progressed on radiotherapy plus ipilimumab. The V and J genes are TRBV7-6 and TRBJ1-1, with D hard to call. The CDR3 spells CASSAVGPPYTEAFF. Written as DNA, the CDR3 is TGTGCCAGCAGCGCCGTCGGGCCACCTTACACTGAAGCTTTCTTT.